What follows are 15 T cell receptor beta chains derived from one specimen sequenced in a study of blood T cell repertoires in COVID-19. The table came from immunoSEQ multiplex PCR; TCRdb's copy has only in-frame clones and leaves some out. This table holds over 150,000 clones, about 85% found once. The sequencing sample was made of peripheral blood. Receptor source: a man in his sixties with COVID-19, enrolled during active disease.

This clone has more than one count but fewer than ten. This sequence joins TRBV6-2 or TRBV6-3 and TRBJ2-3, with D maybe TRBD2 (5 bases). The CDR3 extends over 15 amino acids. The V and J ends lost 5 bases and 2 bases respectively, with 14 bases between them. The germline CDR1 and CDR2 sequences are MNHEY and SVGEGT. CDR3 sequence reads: CASSSGGSFTDTQYF. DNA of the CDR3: TGTGCCAGCAGTAGCGGCGGGTCTTTCACAGATACGCAGTATTTT.

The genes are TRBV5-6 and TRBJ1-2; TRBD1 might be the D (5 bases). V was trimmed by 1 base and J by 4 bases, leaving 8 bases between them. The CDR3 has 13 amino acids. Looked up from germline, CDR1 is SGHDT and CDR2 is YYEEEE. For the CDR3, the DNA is TGTGCCAGCAGCTTGAGGGGTTCCTATGGCTACACCTTC. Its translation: CASSLRGSYGYTF.

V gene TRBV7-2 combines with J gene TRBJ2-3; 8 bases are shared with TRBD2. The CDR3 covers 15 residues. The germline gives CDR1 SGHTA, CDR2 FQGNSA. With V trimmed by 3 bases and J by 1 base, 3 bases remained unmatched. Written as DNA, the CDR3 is TGTGCCAGCAGCTTTAGGCGGGGGGGCACAGATACGCAGTATTTT. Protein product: CASSFRRGGTDTQYF.

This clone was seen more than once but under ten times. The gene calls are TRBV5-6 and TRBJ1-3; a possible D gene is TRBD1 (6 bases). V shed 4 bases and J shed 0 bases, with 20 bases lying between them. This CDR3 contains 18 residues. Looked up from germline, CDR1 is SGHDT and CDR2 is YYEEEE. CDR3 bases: TGTGCCAGCAGCCTGACCGGACAGCCGTTATTCTCTGGAAACACCATATATTTT. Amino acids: CASSLTGQPLFSGNTIYF. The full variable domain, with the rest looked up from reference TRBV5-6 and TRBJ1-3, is DAGVTQSPTHLIKTRGQQVTLRCSPKSGHDTVSWYQQALGQGPQFIFQYYEEEERQRGNFPDRFSGHQFPNYSSELNVNALLLGDSALYLCASSLTGQPLFSGNTIYFGEGSWLTVV.

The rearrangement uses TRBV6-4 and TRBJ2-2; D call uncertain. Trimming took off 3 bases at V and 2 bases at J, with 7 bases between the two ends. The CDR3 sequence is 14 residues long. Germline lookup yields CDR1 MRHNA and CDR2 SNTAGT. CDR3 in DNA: TGTGCCAGCAGTGAAGCAGGAAACACCGGGGAGCTGTTTTTT. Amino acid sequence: CASSEAGNTGELFF.

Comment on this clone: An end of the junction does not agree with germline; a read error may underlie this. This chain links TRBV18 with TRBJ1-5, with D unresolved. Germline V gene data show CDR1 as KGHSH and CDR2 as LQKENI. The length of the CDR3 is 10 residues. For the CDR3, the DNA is TGTGCCAGCTCACCTTCCACCGGGGATTTT. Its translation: CASSPSTGDF. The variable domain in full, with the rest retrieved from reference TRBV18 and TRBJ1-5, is NAGVMQNPRHLVRRRGQEARLRCSPMKGHSHVYWYRQLPEEGLKFMVYLQKENIIDESGMPKERFSAEFPKEGPSILRIQQVVRGDSAAYFCASSPSTGDFGDGTRLSIL.

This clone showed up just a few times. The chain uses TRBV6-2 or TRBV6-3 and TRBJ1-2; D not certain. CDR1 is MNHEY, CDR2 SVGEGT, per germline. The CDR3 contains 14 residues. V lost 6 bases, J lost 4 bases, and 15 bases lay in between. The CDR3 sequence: CASSRPPRGYGYTF. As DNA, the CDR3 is TGTGCCAGCAGCCGGCCCCCACGGGGCTATGGCTACACCTTC.

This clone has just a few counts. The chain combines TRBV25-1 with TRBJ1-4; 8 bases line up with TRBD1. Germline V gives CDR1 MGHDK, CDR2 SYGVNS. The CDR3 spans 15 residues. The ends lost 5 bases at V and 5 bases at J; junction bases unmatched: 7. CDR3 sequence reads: CASSKRTGSNEKLFF. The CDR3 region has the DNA TGTGCCAGCAGTAAGCGGACAGGGAGCAATGAAAAACTGTTTTTT.

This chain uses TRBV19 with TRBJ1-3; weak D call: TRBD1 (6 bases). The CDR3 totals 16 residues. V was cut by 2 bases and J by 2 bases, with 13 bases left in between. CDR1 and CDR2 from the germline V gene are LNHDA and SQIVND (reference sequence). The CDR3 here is CASSITTGLAGNTIYF. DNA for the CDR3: TGTGCCAGTAGTATAACGACAGGTTTAGCTGGAAACACCATATATTTT.

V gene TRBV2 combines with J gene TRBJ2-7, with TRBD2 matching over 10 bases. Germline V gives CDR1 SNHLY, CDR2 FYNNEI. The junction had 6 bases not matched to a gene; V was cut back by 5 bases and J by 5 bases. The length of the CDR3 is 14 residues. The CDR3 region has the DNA TGTGCCAGCAGTAGGACTAGCGGCAGCCACGAGCAGTACTTC. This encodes CASSRTSGSHEQYF.

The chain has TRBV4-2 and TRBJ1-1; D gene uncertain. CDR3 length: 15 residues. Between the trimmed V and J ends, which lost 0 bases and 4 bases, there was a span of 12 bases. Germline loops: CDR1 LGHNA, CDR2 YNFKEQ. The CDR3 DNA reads TGTGCCAGCAGCCAAGATAGATCTCTGGTCACTGAAGCTTTCTTT. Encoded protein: CASSQDRSLVTEAFF.

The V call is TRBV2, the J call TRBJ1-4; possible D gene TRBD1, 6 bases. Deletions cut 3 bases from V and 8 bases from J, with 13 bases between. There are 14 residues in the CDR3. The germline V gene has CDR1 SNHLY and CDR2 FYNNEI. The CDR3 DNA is TGTGCCAGCAGTGAGACGGGACAAGGGGAAAAACTGTTTTTT. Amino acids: CASSETGQGEKLFF.

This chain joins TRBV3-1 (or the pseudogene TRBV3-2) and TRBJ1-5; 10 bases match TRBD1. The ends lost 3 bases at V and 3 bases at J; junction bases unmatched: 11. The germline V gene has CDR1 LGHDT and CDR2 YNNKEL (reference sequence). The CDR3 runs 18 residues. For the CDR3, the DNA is TGTGCCAGCAGCCACACCCCCCCCGGGACAGGGGACAATCAGCCCCAGCATTTT. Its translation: CASSHTPPGTGDNQPQHF.

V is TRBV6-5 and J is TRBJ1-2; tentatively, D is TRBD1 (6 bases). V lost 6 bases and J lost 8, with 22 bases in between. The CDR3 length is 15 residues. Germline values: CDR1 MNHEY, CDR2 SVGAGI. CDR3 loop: CASRPTLTGLGGYTF. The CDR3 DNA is TGTGCCAGCAGGCCAACCCTAACAGGGCTTGGAGGCTACACCTTC.

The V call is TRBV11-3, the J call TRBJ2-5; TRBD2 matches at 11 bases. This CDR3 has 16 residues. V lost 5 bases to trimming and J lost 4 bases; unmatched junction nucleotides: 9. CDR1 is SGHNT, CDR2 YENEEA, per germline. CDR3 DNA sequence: TGTGCCAGCAGCCTGGGGGCTAGCGGGGGGTCAGAGACCCAGTACTTC. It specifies CASSLGASGGSETQYF.